This T cell receptor (beta chain) was identified during a study of shared clonotypes between healthy human individuals (dated by TCRdb to about 2020). Turning to the overall study: A couple of women and a few men aged 18 to 49 years were included in the cohort. Per donor, leukapheresis produced somewhere between about 0.9 and 9 billion PBMCs. To estimate repertoire size and how much clonotype sharing occurs between individuals, the study deeply sequenced the blood TCR repertoires of five healthy adults. Libraries were prepared and TCR repertoires were sequenced by different laboratories using diverse techniques, in order to increase sequencing depth and limit assay-specific biases. For each donor, CD4 naive and CD4 memory were each run on three plates, CD8 naive on two plates, and CD8 memory on one plate. Beyond this particular receptor, the publication reports: Incomplete sequencing was indicated by rarefaction of sorted-subset datasets, despite the large sequencing depth. The genetic and exposure-history diversity represented was limited by the small number of donors. Only blood was sampled, and tissue TCR repertoires likely differ from those in blood. Clonotypes shared by all four sorted-subset donors showed higher generation probabilities than non-shared clonotypes. Pairwise subsampling led to the expectation that sequencing depth would affect the degree of clonotype sharing among donors. Naive subsets generally had larger estimated clonotype richness than memory subsets did. When several donors were compared, the shared fraction of clonotypes was roughly 4.8% for naive CD4, around 3.5% for naive CD8, 2% to 2.5% for memory CD4, and 0.35% to 0.5% for memory CD8.

Using the deep immunoSEQ assay, TCR CDR3 regions were amplified from genomic DNA by multiplex PCR. For each cell subset, the extracted genomic DNA was distributed evenly across all wells of several immunoSEQ 96-well plates, and each plate served as one replicate. Each replicate PCR for sorted subsets received roughly 200 ng genomic DNA, equal to tens of thousands of T cell genomes. The purified libraries were quantified using a Qubit 3.0 fluorometer, sized with a Bioanalyzer 2100, and then quantified again using the KAPA Library Quantification kit. A separate single-read 150-cycle Illumina NextSeq 550 flow cell was used to sequence each immunoSEQ 96-well plate. In the authors' own workflow: The immunoSEQ output contained only junctional sequences without quality scores, so filtering could not match that applied to full-length reads. To assign V/J genes and CDR3, sequences were annotated against IMGT germline references using PyIR, a Python wrapper for IgBLAST v1.9. Reads were filtered out if the reads had weak V/J assignments (E-value above 1e-6), no CDR3, stop codons, out-of-frame junctions, or ambiguous translated residues. V3J clonotypes were defined as sequences sharing the same inferred V gene, J gene, and CDR3 amino acid sequence. Percentage overlap between repertoires was computed as shared unique clonotypes divided by the size of the smaller repertoire. Repertoire richness was assessed with RTK rarefaction, the Chao1 estimator, and Recon v2.1 estimates of unobserved clonotypes. Generation probabilities were computed with OLGA for all TCRbeta clonotypes obtained by the gDNA method from several donors. TCRdb holds this immuneACCESS table with in-frame rearrangements only. Some clones are missing; in checked studies, unresolved V genes explain under half, and the rest has no known cause. That table is the source of V, J and clone size, and D and trimming were worked out from the DNA. This sample lists 730,000 or so clones; roughly 78% were detected once. The top ten clones comprise 1.5% to 2% of the sample.

The CDR3 runs 11 amino acids, cysteine and phenylalanine included. Left in the record is the CDR3 DNA by itself, 33 bases read in frame from the first base. Cut back by 3 bases and 2 bases, the V and J ends lie 2 bases apart. For CDR1 and CDR2, the germline V gene lists MDHEN and SYDVKM. Healthy HIV-negative adults with no recently reported acute infections or vaccinations were included as donors. Every donor was a Caucasian adult residing in Nashville, Tennessee, USA. CD4+ T cells were enriched by magnetic negative selection, after which naive cells were positively selected on CD45RA and the negative fraction was taken as the memory subset. Blood was obtained by leukapheresis, after which PBMCs were separated by Ficoll-Histopaque density gradient centrifugation and cryopreserved in liquid nitrogen vapor phase. Analytical flow cytometry was used to check the purity and quantity of each magnetically sorted T cell population. Genomic DNA was isolated from every sorted fraction and measured by UV absorbance on a Nanodrop 2000c.

Concerning this clone: Its specific antigen is unknown. No much larger clone exists at a distance of one base, and base qualities are not known.

The sequenced sample was memory CD4+ T cells sorted from blood. This specimen's cell subset or site label, interpreted: CD45RA-negative fraction. This receptor was taken from a woman younger than 45 in good health. The rearranged segments are TRBV28 and TRBJ2-7, with no confidently assigned D gene. The CDR3 amino acid sequence is: CASSLAYEQYF. The DNA is TGTGCCAGCAGTTTGGCCTACGAGCAGTACTTC. Outside the CDR3, residues come from the reference TRBV28 and TRBJ2-7 proteins, so the full variable domain is: DVKVTQSSRYLVKRTGEKVFLECVQDMDHENMFWYRQDPGLGLRLIYFSYDVKMKEKGDIPEGYSVSREKKERFSLILESASTNQTSMYLCASSLAYEQYFGPGTRLTVT.